The 26 T cell receptor beta chains presented below share a single source sample, sequenced in a study of blood T cell repertoires in COVID-19. Repertoires were generated with immunoSEQ multiplex PCR, while TCRdb's copy carries only in-frame clones and drops some. The sample contains about 200,000 clones, approximately 86% of which appear only once. The specimen sequenced was PBMCs or T cells enriched from blood (not recorded which). The receptors stem from a woman aged 40 to 50 with acute COVID-19.

This clone was observed a few times. The chain is built from TRBV18 and TRBJ1-5; 9 nucleotides agree with TRBD1. Germline CDR1 and CDR2: KGHSH and LQKENI. Trimming took 6 bases from V and 0 from J; bases not matched to a gene: 12. This CDR3 contains 18 residues. The DNA of the CDR3 is TGTGCCAGCTCCCAGGGACAGGGAGCGTACTATAGCAATCAGCCCCAGCATTTT. Its translation: CASSQGQGAYYSNQPQHF.

The chain carries TRBV28 and TRBJ1-5; 7 positions match TRBD1. The CDR3 loop spans 14 amino acids. V lost 5 bases, J lost 3 bases, and 4 bases stayed unmatched. Germline V lookup: CDR1 MDHEN, CDR2 SYDVKM. As DNA, the CDR3 is TGTGCCAGCAGTACCGGGACAGTCAATCAGCCCCAGCATTTT. Translation: CASSTGTVNQPQHF. The full variable domain, in which reference TRBV28 and TRBJ1-5 provide the parts outside the CDR3, is DVKVTQSSRYLVKRTGEKVFLECVQDMDHENMFWYRQDPGLGLRLIYFSYDVKMKEKGDIPEGYSVSREKKERFSLILESASTNQTSMYLCASSTGTVNQPQHFGDGTRLSIL.

The table lists this clone with a count of one. This rearrangement joins TRBV6-5 to TRBJ2-2; D is perhaps TRBD2 (5 bases). The CDR3 loop spans 14 amino acids. CDR1 and CDR2 (germline): MNHEY, SVGAGI. V was trimmed by 10 bases and J by 6 bases, leaving 18 bases between them. The CDR3 protein is CATTGVGVAGELFF. The CDR3 coding sequence is TGTGCCACCACTGGGGTCGGGGTGGCCGGGGAGCTGTTTTTT.

V and J are TRBV5-6 and TRBJ2-7; perhaps TRBD1 as D (5 bases). CDR3 length equals 13 residues. The V gene lost 2 bases and the J gene lost 0 bases, with 6 bases spanning the gap. CDR1 is SGHDT, CDR2 YYEEEE, per germline. CDR3 in amino acids: CASSFDSSYEQYF. CDR3 DNA sequence: TGTGCCAGCAGCTTTGACAGCTCCTACGAGCAGTACTTC. Filled out from reference TRBV5-6 and TRBJ2-7, the complete variable domain reads DAGVTQSPTHLIKTRGQQVTLRCSPKSGHDTVSWYQQALGQGPQFIFQYYEEEERQRGNFPDRFSGHQFPNYSSELNVNALLLGDSALYLCASSFDSSYEQYFGPGTRLTVT.

The chain combines TRBV4-1 with TRBJ2-4; D is perhaps TRBD1 (7 bases). Trimming stripped 1 base from V and 1 base from J, with 23 bases between. CDR3 length: 20 amino acids. Germline V lookup: CDR1 MGHRA, CDR2 YSYEKL. CDR3 bases: TGCGCCAGCAGCCAAGGGCGTGGAGGGGGCGCGGTAGTGGCCAAAAACATTCAGTACTTC. This translates into CASSQGRGGGAVVAKNIQYF.

V gene TRBV9 combines with J gene TRBJ2-7; 9 bases are shared with TRBD1. CDR3 length: 16 residues. CDR1 SGDLS and CDR2 YYNGEE come from the germline V gene. Trimming removed 4 bases from V and 4 bases from J; junction bases left unmatched: 12. DNA for the CDR3: TGTGCCAGCAGCCCAAGAAGCTGGGACAGGGAATACGAGCAGTACTTC. Translation gives CASSPRSWDREYEQYF. The full variable domain, with the rest looked up from reference TRBV9 and TRBJ2-7, is DSGVTQTPKHLITATGQRVTLRCSPRSGDLSVYWYQQSLDQGLQFLIQYYNGEERAKGNILERFSAQQFPDLHSELNLSSLELGDSALYFCASSPRSWDREYEQYFGPGTRLTVT.

The V call is TRBV24-1, the J call TRBJ2-3; a possible D gene is TRBD1 (7 bases). CDR1 KGHDR and CDR2 SFDVKD come from the germline V gene. The CDR3 contains 16 residues. Trimming left V 6 bases short and J 0 bases short, with 15 bases between. CDR3 loop: CATSKARDSSTDTQYF. DNA for the CDR3: TGTGCCACCAGTAAGGCGCGGGACAGTAGCACAGATACGCAGTATTTT.

Here the CDR3 DNA reads TGTGCCAGCAGGCCAACGTCGATCCTAGGGGATGAGCAGTTCTTC. Its protein is CASRPTSILGDEQFF. This chain joins TRBV28 and TRBJ2-1; a possible D gene is TRBD1 (5 bases). Germline loops: CDR1 MDHEN, CDR2 SYDVKM. The CDR3 covers 15 residues. Trimming took 6 bases from V and 8 from J, leaving 20 bases between them. Together with reference TRBV28 and TRBJ2-1, the CDR3 gives the full variable domain: DVKVTQSSRYLVKRTGEKVFLECVQDMDHENMFWYRQDPGLGLRLIYFSYDVKMKEKGDIPEGYSVSREKKERFSLILESASTNQTSMYLCASRPTSILGDEQFFGPGTRLTVL.

The chain couples TRBV11-2 to TRBJ2-1, with 8 bases aligning to TRBD2. Losses at the gene ends were 1 base for V and 3 bases for J; bases not matched to a gene: 8. Per germline, CDR1 SGHAT and CDR2 FQNNGV. The length of the CDR3 is 17 residues. DNA for the CDR3: TGTGCCAGCAGCTTAGGGGGGCTTGCGGGAGGCTACAATGAGCAGTTCTTC. It translates to CASSLGGLAGGYNEQFF.

The rearrangement links TRBV9 to TRBJ1-6; D may be TRBD1 (5 bases). The CDR3 covers 14 residues. The V and J ends lost 0 bases and 7 bases respectively, with 8 bases between them. Per the germline V gene, CDR1 is SGDLS and CDR2 is YYNGEE. The CDR3 protein is CASSVGQQNSPLHF. The CDR3 nucleotides are TGTGCCAGCAGCGTAGGACAGCAAAATTCACCCCTCCACTTT.

The chain carries TRBV7-9 and TRBJ2-3; D may be TRBD1 (5 bases). The CDR3 contains 14 residues. V lost 6 bases to trimming and J lost 0 bases, with 10 bases between them. Looked up from germline, CDR1 is SEHNR and CDR2 is FQNEAQ (reference sequence). The CDR3 region is CASRKTESTDTQYF. CDR3 sequence (DNA): TGTGCCAGCAGAAAGACAGAGAGCACAGATACGCAGTATTTT.

This clone has only one observation. The genes are TRBV7-2 and TRBJ2-7, with D perhaps TRBD1 (6 bases). This CDR3 contains 13 residues. V shed 4 bases and J shed 5 bases, with 12 bases lying between them. Germline lookup yields CDR1 SGHTA and CDR2 FQGNSA. The CDR3 loop is CASSSYRVDEQYF. The CDR3, as DNA: TGTGCCAGCAGCTCTTACAGGGTTGACGAGCAGTACTTC.

The chain recombines TRBV6-2 or TRBV6-3 with TRBJ2-7; 11 nucleotides match TRBD2. Germline V CDR1 and CDR2: MNHEY, SVGEGT. The CDR3 contains 17 residues. Trimming removed 0 bases from V and 1 base from J; junction bases left unmatched: 5. The CDR3 sequence is CASSYSRLAGLSYEQYF. The CDR3 nucleotides read TGTGCCAGCAGTTACTCGAGACTAGCGGGGTTATCCTACGAGCAGTACTTC.

This rearrangement joins TRBV19 to TRBJ2-7, with a tentative D call TRBD2 (6 bases). V lost 2 bases and J 5 bases, leaving 10 bases between the germline ends. This CDR3 is 13 amino acids long. Germline V gene sequence: CDR1 LNHDA, CDR2 SQIVND (reference sequence). DNA of the CDR3: TGTGCCAGTAGTATATGGGGGGTCCACGAGCAGTACTTC. Protein sequence: CASSIWGVHEQYF.

J is TRBJ2-6 and V is TRBV7-3; 7 bases match TRBD2. Germline assignment: CDR1 SGHTA and CDR2 FQGTGA. The CDR3 consists of 18 residues. The V gene end was trimmed by 5 bases and the J gene end by 3 bases; junction bases not matched to a gene: 13. CDR3 sequence: CASSPSASGGGGANVLTF. DNA for the CDR3: TGTGCCAGCAGCCCCTCGGCCTCGGGAGGTGGTGGGGCCAACGTCCTGACTTTC.

The chain combines TRBV27 with TRBJ2-3, with D possibly being TRBD2 (5 bases). Germline CDR1 MNHEY, CDR2 SMNVEV (reference sequence). The length of the CDR3 is 14 residues. V dropped 3 bases and J dropped 4 bases, with 11 bases sitting between them. The DNA of the CDR3 is TGTGCCAGCAGTTTGAGGGAGTACGCAGATACGCAGTATTTT. It translates to CASSLREYADTQYF.

The chain joins TRBV6-1 to TRBJ2-7; possibly TRBD2 for D (5 bases). CDR1 is MNHNS, CDR2 SASEGT, per germline. The V end lost 2 bases, the J end lost 7 bases, and 18 bases lay between the germline ends. CDR3 size: 15 residues. This CDR3 reads CASSERVSGLGEQYF. CDR3 nucleotide sequence: TGTGCCAGCAGTGAAAGGGTGTCGGGGTTGGGTGAGCAGTACTTC.

This sequence joins TRBV18 and TRBJ1-3, with D perhaps matching TRBD1 (5 bases). This CDR3 spans 15 amino acids. Trimming shortened V by 4 bases and J by 2 bases, and 12 bases separated the two germline ends. CDR1 KGHSH and CDR2 LQKENI come from the germline V gene. CDR3 sequence reads: CASSRGGVPGNTIYF. The CDR3 DNA sequence: TGTGCCAGCTCACGCGGGGGGGTACCTGGAAACACCATATATTTT. The full variable domain, completed using reference TRBV18 and TRBJ1-3, is NAGVMQNPRHLVRRRGQEARLRCSPMKGHSHVYWYRQLPEEGLKFMVYLQKENIIDESGMPKERFSAEFPKEGPSILRIQQVVRGDSAAYFCASSRGGVPGNTIYFGEGSWLTVV.

The table lists this clone with a count of one. The chain combines TRBV18 with TRBJ1-5; 7 nucleotides match TRBD1. J lost 8 bases, V lost 2 bases, and 3 bases had no gene match. The germline CDR1 and CDR2 sequences are KGHSH and LQKENI. The CDR3 is made up of 13 amino acids. CDR3 sequence (DNA): TGTGCCAGCTCACCAGACAGGGAAAAGCCCCAGCATTTT. This codes for CASSPDREKPQHF.

This rearrangement joins TRBV28 to TRBJ1-2; 11 nucleotides agree with TRBD1. Germline V lookup: CDR1 MDHEN, CDR2 SYDVKM. The CDR3 is made up of 15 amino acids. J was trimmed by 6 bases and V by 5 bases; bases with no gene match: 8. This CDR3 reads CASSGGQGVTHGYTF. CDR3 DNA: TGTGCCAGCAGTGGGGGACAGGGGGTAACCCATGGCTACACCTTC.

The J gene is TRBJ2-1, the V gene TRBV7-2; TRBD1 matches 10 bases. The germline gives CDR1 SGHTA, CDR2 FQGNSA. The CDR3 covers 15 residues. The trim removed 2 bases at V and 8 bases at J, leaving 6 bases unmatched. The DNA of the CDR3 is TGTGCCAGCAGCTTACAGGTGACAGGGGGCGATGAGCAGTTCTTC. Its translation: CASSLQVTGGDEQFF.

The V and J genes are TRBV5-1 and TRBJ1-5; TRBD1 matches 7 bases. J was trimmed by 1 base and V by 0 bases; bases with no gene match: 1. Germline assignment: CDR1 SGHRS and CDR2 YFSETQ. This CDR3 is built from 15 residues. CDR3 nucleotide sequence: TGCGCCAGCAGCTTGGGGGGACAGAGCAATCAGCCCCAGCATTTT. It encodes CASSLGGQSNQPQHF.

The rearrangement links TRBV24-1 to TRBJ2-7; 7 nucleotides line up with TRBD1. Germline V gives CDR1 KGHDR, CDR2 SFDVKD. The CDR3 spans 13 residues. J lost 3 bases, V lost 3 bases, and 1 base had no gene match. The CDR3 region is CATSDDRDYEQYF. CDR3 nucleotide sequence: TGTGCCACCAGTGATGACAGGGACTACGAGCAGTACTTC.

The J gene is TRBJ2-7, the V gene TRBV7-9; D gene unclear. The CDR3 spans 11 residues. CDR1 SEHNR and CDR2 FQNEAQ come from the germline V gene (reference sequence). The V end was cut by 2 bases, the J end by 6 bases, with 5 bases between. The CDR3 DNA follows: TGTGCCAGCAGCTTATATCGCGAGCAGTACTTC. Its protein is CASSLYREQYF.

This sequence joins TRBV27 and TRBJ2-1; 9 bases line up with TRBD2. The V and J ends lost 5 bases and 6 bases, in that order; junction bases with no gene match: 11. The germline V gene encodes CDR1 MNHEY and CDR2 SMNVEV (reference sequence). This CDR3 contains 16 residues. The CDR3 sequence is CASSKMTGTSSNEQFF. As DNA, the CDR3 is TGTGCCAGCAGTAAAATGACCGGGACTAGCAGCAATGAGCAGTTCTTC.

Worth noting for this clone: Other DNA sequences in the sample encode the same CDR3. The chain uses TRBV28 and TRBJ1-5; D is uncertain. The V gene's germline CDR1 is MDHEN and CDR2 SYDVKM. V was pared by 8 bases and J by 0 bases, with 2 bases between. The CDR3 spans 11 residues. For the CDR3, the DNA is TGTGCCAGCTATAGCAATCAGCCCCAGCATTTT. It specifies CASYSNQPQHF.